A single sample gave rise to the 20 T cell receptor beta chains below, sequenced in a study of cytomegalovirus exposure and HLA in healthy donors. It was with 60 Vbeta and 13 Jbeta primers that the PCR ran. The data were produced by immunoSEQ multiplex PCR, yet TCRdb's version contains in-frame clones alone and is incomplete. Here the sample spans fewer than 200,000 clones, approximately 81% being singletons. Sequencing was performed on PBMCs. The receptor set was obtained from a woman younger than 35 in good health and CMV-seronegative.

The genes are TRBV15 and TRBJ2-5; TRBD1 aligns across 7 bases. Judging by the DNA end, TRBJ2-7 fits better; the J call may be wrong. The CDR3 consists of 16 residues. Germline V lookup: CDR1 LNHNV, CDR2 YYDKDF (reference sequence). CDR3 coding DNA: TGTGCCACCAGCAGCTACAGGGGACCCTTTTCCTACGAGCAGTACTTC. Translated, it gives CATSSYRGPFSYEQYF.

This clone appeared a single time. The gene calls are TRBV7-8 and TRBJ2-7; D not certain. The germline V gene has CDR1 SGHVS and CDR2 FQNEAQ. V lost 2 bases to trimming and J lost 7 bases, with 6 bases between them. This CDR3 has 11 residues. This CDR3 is CASSLLEEQYF. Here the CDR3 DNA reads TGTGCCAGCAGCTTATTGGAGGAGCAGTACTTC.

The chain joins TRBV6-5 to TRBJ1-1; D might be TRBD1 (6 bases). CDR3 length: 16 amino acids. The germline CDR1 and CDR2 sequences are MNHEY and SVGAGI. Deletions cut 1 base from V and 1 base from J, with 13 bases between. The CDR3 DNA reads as TGTGCCAGCAGTTACTTCCCAGGGGACGGGAACACTGAAGCTTTCTTT. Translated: CASSYFPGDGNTEAFF.

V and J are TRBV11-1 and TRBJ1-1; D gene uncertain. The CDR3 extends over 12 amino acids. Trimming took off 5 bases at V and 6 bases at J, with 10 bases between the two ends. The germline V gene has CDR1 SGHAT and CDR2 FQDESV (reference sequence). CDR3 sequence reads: CASSPDGAEAFF. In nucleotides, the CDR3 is TGTGCCAGCAGCCCGGACGGGGCTGAAGCTTTCTTT. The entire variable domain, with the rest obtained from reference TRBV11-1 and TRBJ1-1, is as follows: EAEVAQSPRYKITEKSQAVAFWCDPISGHATLYWYRQILGQGPELLVQFQDESVVDDSQLPKDRFSAERLKGVDSTLKIQPAELGDSAMYLCASSPDGAEAFFGQGTRLTVV.

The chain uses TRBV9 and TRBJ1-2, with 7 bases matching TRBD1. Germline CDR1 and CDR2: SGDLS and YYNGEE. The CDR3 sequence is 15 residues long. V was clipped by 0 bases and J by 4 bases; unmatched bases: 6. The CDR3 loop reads CASSVGYGQVYGYTF. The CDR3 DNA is TGTGCCAGCAGCGTAGGGTACGGACAGGTCTATGGCTACACCTTC.

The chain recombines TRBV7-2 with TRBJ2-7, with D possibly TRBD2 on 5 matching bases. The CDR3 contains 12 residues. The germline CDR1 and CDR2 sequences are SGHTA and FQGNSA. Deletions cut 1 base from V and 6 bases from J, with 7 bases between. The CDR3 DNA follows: TGTGCCAGCAGCTTAGATGCGGGCGAGCAGTACTTC. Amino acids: CASSLDAGEQYF.

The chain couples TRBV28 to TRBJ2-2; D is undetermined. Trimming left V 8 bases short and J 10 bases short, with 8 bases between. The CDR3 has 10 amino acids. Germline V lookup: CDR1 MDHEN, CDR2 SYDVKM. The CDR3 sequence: CASGPTELFF. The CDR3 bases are TGTGCCAGCGGGCCAACGGAGCTGTTTTTT. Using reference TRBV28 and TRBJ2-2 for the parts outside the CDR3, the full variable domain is DVKVTQSSRYLVKRTGEKVFLECVQDMDHENMFWYRQDPGLGLRLIYFSYDVKMKEKGDIPEGYSVSREKKERFSLILESASTNQTSMYLCASGPTELFFGEGSRLTVL.

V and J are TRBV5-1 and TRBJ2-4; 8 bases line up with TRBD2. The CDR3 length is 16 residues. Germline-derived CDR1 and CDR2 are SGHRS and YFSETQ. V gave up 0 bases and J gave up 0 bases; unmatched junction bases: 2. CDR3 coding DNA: TGCGCCAGCAGCTTGGTTCGGGAGGGAGCCAAAAACATTCAGTACTTC. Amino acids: CASSLVREGAKNIQYF.

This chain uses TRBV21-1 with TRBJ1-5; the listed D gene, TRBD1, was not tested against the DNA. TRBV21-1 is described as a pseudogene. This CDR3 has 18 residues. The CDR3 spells CASSIPGQGALSNQPQHF. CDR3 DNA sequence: TGTGCCAGCAGCATACCGGGACAGGGGGCCCTCTCCAATCAGCCCCAGCATTTT.

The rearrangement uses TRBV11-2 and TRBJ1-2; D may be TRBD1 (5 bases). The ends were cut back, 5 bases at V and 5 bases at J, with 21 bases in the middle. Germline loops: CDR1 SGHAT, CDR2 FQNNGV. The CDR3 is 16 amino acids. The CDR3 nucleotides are TGTGCCAGCAGCCACTTCAGAAATCAGGGTTGGTATGGCTACACCTTC. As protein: CASSHFRNQGWYGYTF.

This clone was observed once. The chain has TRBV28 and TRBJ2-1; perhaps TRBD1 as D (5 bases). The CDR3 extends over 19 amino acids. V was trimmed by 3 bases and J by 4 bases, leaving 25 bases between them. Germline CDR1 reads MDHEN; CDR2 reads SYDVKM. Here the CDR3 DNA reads TGTGCCAGCAGTTTTCCCCTTCCGTTACGGACAACCCTTTACAATGAGCAGTTCTTC. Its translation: CASSFPLPLRTTLYNEQFF.

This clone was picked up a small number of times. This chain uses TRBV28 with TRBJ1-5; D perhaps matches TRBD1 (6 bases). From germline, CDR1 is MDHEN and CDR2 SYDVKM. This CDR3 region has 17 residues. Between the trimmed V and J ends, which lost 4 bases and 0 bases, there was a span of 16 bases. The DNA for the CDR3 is TGTGCCAGCAGTTCCCTGGACAGACCCTATAGCAATCAGCCCCAGCATTTT. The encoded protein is CASSSLDRPYSNQPQHF.

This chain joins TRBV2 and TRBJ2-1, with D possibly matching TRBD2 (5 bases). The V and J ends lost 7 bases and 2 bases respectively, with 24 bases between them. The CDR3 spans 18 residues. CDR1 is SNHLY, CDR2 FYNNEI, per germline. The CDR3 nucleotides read TGTGCCAGCAATCCCTTGCACCGGGCGGGCAAAGCCTACAATGAGCAGTTCTTC. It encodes CASNPLHRAGKAYNEQFF. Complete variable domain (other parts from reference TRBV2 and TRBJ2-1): EPEVTQTPSHQVTQMGQEVILRCVPISNHLYFYWYRQILGQKVEFLVSFYNNEISEKSEIFDDQFSVERPDGSNFTLKIRSTKLEDSAMYFCASNPLHRAGKAYNEQFFGPGTRLTVL.

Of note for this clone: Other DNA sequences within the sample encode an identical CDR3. The CDR3 DNA sequence: TGCAGCGTTACTACAGGGGGCACTGAAGCTTTCTTT. Amino acid sequence: CSVTTGGTEAFF. This chain links TRBV29-1 with TRBJ1-1, with 8 bases matching TRBD1. Germline V gene lookup returns CDR1 SQVTM and CDR2 ANQGSEA. The CDR3 loop spans 12 amino acids. Trimming took 5 bases from V and 4 from J; bases not matched to a gene: 3. Complete variable domain (other parts from reference TRBV29-1 and TRBJ1-1): SAVISQKPSRDICQRGTSLTIQCQVDSQVTMMFWYRQQPGQSLTLIATANQGSEATYESGFVIDKFPISRPNLTFSTLTVSNMSPEDSSIYLCSVTTGGTEAFFGQGTRLTVV.

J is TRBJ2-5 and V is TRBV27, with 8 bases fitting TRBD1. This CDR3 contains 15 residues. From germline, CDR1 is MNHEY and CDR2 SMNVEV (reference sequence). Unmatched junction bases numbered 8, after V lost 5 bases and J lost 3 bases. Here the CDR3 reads CASSRGTGGKETQYF. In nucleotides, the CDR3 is TGTGCCAGCAGTAGGGGAACAGGGGGAAAAGAGACCCAGTACTTC.

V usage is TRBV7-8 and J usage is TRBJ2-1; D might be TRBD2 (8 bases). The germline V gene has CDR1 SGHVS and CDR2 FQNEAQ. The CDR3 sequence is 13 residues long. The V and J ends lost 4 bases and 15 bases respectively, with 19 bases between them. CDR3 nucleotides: TGTGCCAGCAGCTACAGACAGGGACTAGGTTGGTTCTTC. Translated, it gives CASSYRQGLGWFF.

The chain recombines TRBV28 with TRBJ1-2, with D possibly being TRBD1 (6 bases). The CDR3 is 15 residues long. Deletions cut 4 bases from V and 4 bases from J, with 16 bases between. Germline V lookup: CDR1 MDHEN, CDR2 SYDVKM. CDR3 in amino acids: CASSSRQGRGYGYTF. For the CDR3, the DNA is TGTGCCAGCAGTTCCCGCCAGGGGCGTGGCTATGGCTACACCTTC.

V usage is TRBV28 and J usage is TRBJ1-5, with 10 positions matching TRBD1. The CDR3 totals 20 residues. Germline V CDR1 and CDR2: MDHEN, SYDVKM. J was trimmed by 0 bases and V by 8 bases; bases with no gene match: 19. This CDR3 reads CASATSGGQGSSYSNQPQHF. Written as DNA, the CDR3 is TGTGCCAGCGCCACCAGTGGGGGACAGGGGTCGAGTTATAGCAATCAGCCCCAGCATTTT.

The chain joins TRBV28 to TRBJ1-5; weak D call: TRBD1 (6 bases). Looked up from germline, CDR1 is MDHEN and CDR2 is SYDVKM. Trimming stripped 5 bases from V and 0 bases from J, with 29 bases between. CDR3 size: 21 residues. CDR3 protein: CASSPPPRGSTIDNSNQPQHF. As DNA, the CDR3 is TGTGCCAGCAGTCCCCCCCCCAGGGGAAGCACCATCGATAATAGCAATCAGCCCCAGCATTTT.

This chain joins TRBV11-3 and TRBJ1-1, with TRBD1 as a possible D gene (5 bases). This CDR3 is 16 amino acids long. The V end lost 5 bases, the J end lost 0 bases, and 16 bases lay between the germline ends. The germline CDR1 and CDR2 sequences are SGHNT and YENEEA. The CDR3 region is CASSPPGRGMNTEAFF. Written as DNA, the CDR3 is TGTGCCAGCAGCCCCCCAGGTCGGGGGATGAACACTGAAGCTTTCTTT.